The present T cell receptor (beta chain) was sequenced within a study of T-cell memory formation after mild COVID-19. Constant-segment primers were used for 5'RACE, and the resulting TCR alpha and TCR beta cDNA libraries carried sample barcodes and UMIs. TCRdb re-called the 5' RACE reads with MiXCR, one entry per CDR3 protein. Seen here are nearly 350,000 distinct CDR3 sequences, over 10% observed once, and the top ten hold about a fifth. This clonotype has at least ten counts. Its matching antigen is unknown. Points from the study as a whole: Balance between CD4 and CD8 was seen in clones contracting day 15 to 85, and a CD4+ lean was seen in later expanders.

The TCR was taken from a man aged 18 to 30 who had mild COVID-19 (a few samples of this study predate the infection). Cell type and time point are not known. The sample was PBMCs or a T cell subset sorted from them (not recorded which).

The CDR3 reads CASSGTGGEQYF. In DNA form, the CDR3 reads TGTGCCAGCAGTGGGACAGGGGGTGAGCAGTACTTC. The chain employs TRBV2 and TRBJ2-7; the match to TRBD1 covers 10 bases. Looked up from germline, CDR1 is SNHLY and CDR2 is FYNNEI. The CDR3 is 12 amino acids. Unmatched junction bases numbered 1, after V lost 4 bases and J lost 7 bases.